This record looks at one T cell receptor (beta chain) sequence and its context. The data are from a study of cytomegalovirus exposure and HLA in healthy donors. This CDR3 contains 16 residues. Germline V gene sequence: CDR1 SNHLY, CDR2 FYNNEI. Losses at the gene ends were 5 bases for V and 1 base for J; bases not matched to a gene: 4. With 60 Vbeta and 13 Jbeta primers, the PCR was carried out. The assay was immunoSEQ multiplex PCR, and TCRdb's table has in-frame clones only and misses some. The table records approximately 97,000 clones, around 80% of them present only once. This chain uses TRBV2 with TRBJ2-3, with 12 bases that match TRBD2. The sequenced sample was PBMCs. The sequence was collected from a man aged 35 to 55 in good health and CMV-seropositive. CDR3 loop: CASSPWTSGGTDTQYF. The CDR3 region has the DNA TGTGCCAGCAGTCCTTGGACTAGCGGGGGCACAGATACGCAGTATTTT.